Detailed here is one TCR beta chain. The data stem from a study of blood T cell repertoires in COVID-19. Study background: COVID-19 samples collected from the United States, Italy and Spain covered acute and convalescent phases. T cells, B-cell-depleted T cells, or PBMCs supplied cDNA or gDNA.

CDR1 is SGHDN and CDR2 is FVKESK in the germline V gene. The CDR3 has 19 amino acids. After removal of 2 bases from V and 2 bases from J, the junction contained 13 bases not matched to a gene. Authors' data handling: Reference gene primer amplification in the assay estimated nucleated cell counts. Generated by immunoSEQ multiplex PCR, the TCRdb table keeps only in-frame clones and is missing some. Clonal size and the V and J genes are those of that table, whereas D and trimming came from the DNA. The sample lists around 150,000 clones; about 82% were seen once. The sequence was collected from a woman older than 75 with active or convalescent COVID-19. The sample consisted of peripheral blood. V and J are TRBV14 and TRBJ2-2; 8 bases match TRBD1. The CDR3 sequence: CASSQSPGQVLLNTGELFF. The CDR3 DNA reads as TGTGCCAGCAGCCAAAGCCCGGGACAGGTCCTCCTCAACACCGGGGAGCTGTTTTTT.